This T cell receptor beta chain originates from a study of CD4 T cells in relation to SARS-CoV-2 and coronaviruses. Study in general: ViraFEST: roughly 10-day antigen culture of PBMCs, then TCR beta CDR3 sequencing.

Libraries were prepared by immunoSEQ multiplex PCR; TCRdb keeps only in-frame clonotypes and omits some of them. The sample has tens of thousands of clones, about 76% seen once; the top ten hold around 12%. Points on this clone: Its antigen is unknown.

General study results and limits: Pre-pandemic and post-infection samples never came from the same donor.

Looked up from germline, CDR1 is LNHNV and CDR2 is YYDKDF (reference sequence). The V and J ends lost 3 bases and 8 bases respectively, with 10 bases between them. The CDR3 loop spans 12 amino acids. Unexposed donor CD4+ T cells date from about 2011-2018, before the COVID-19 pandemic. The cells were cultured for about ten days before CD4+ T cells were isolated. The receptor's source is a human donor in good health. The sample consisted of CD4+ T cells from PBMCs, cultured in vitro. The chain couples TRBV15 to TRBJ1-2; maybe TRBD1 (6 bases). The CDR3 region has the DNA TGTGCCACCAGCAGGGACAGCCAGGGCTACACCTTC. Translating it yields CATSRDSQGYTF.